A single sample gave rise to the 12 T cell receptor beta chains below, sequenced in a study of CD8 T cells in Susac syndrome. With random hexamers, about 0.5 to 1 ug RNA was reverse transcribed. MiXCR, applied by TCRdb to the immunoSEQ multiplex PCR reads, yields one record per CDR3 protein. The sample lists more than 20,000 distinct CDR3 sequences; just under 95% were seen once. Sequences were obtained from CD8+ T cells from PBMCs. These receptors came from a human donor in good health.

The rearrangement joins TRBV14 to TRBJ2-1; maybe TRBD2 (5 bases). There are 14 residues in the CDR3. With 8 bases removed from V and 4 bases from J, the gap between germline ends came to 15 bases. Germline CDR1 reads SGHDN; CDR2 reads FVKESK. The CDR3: CASPRGAAYNEQFF. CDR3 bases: TGTGCCAGCCCCCGGGGTGCAGCTTACAATGAGCAGTTCTTC.

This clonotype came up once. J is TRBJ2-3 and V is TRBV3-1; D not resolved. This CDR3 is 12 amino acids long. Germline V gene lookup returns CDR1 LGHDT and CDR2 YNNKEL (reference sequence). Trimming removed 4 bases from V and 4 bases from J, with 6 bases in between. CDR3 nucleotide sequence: TGTGCCAGCAGCCTCAGTTCAGATACGCAGTATTTT. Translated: CASSLSSDTQYF.

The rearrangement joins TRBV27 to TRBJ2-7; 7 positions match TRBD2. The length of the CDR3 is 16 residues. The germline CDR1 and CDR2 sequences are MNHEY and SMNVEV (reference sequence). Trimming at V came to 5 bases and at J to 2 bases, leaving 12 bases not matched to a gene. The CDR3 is CASSPSMGGRTYEQYF. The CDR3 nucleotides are TGTGCCAGCAGTCCCTCTATGGGGGGGAGAACCTACGAGCAGTACTTC.

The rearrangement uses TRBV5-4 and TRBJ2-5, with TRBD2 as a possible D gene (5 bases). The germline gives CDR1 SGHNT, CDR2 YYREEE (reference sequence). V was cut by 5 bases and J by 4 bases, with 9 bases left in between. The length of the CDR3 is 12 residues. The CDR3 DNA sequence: TGTGCCAGCAGTACTGGAGGAGAGACCCAGTACTTC. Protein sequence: CASSTGGETQYF.

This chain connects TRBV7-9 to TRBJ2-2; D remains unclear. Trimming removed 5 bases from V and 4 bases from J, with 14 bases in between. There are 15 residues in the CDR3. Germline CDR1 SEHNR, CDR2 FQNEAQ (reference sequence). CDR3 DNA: TGTGCCAGCAGCCTCGGGTCCTCCGGCACCGGGGAGCTGTTTTTT. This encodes CASSLGSSGTGELFF.

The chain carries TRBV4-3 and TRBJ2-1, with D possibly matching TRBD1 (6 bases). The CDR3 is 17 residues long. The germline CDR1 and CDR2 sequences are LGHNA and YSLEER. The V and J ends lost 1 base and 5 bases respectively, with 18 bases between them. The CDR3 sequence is CASSQGTTGTLHNEQFF. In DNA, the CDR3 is TGCGCCAGCAGCCAAGGGACCACCGGGACACTACACAATGAGCAGTTCTTC.

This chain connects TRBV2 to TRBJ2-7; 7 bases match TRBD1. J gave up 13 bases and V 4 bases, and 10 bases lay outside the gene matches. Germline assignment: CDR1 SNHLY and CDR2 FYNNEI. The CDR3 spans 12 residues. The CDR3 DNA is TGTGCCAGCAGTGGGGCCGACAGGGTTCTATACTTC. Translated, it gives CASSGADRVLYF.

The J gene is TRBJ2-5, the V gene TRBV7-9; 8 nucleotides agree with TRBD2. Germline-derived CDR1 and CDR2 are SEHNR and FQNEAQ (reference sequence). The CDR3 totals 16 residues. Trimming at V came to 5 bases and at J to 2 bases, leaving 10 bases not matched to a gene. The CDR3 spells CASSQLTSVAQETQYF. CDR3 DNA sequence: TGTGCCAGCAGCCAACTGACTAGCGTGGCTCAAGAGACCCAGTACTTC.

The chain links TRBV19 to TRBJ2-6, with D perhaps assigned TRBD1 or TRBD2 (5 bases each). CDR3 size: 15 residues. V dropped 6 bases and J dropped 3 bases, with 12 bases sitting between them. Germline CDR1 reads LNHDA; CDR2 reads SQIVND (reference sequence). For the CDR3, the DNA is TGTGCCAGTAGCCCCGGGACGGGTGGGGCCAACGTCCTGACTTTC. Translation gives CASSPGTGGANVLTF.

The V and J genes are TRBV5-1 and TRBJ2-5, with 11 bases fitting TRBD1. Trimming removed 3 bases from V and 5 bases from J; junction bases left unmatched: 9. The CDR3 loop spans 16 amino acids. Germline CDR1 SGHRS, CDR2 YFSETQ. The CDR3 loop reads CASSSTDRGRMETQYF. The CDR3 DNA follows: TGCGCCAGCAGCTCCACGGACAGGGGGCGCATGGAGACCCAGTACTTC.

CDR3 amino acids: CASSQRYRGFYEQYF. The CDR3 coding sequence is TGTGCCAGCAGCCAAAGGTACAGGGGTTTCTACGAGCAGTACTTC. The chain recombines TRBV11-2 with TRBJ2-7, with 7 bases aligning to TRBD1. The CDR3 runs 15 residues. From germline, CDR1 is SGHAT and CDR2 FQNNGV. The trim removed 5 bases at V and 3 bases at J, leaving 10 bases unmatched.

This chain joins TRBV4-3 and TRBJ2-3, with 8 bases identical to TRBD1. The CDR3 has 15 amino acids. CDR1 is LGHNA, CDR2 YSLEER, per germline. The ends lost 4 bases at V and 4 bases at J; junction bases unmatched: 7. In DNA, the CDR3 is TGCGCCAGCAGCCCACAGGGGGACGAGCCAGATACGCAGTATTTT. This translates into CASSPQGDEPDTQYF.